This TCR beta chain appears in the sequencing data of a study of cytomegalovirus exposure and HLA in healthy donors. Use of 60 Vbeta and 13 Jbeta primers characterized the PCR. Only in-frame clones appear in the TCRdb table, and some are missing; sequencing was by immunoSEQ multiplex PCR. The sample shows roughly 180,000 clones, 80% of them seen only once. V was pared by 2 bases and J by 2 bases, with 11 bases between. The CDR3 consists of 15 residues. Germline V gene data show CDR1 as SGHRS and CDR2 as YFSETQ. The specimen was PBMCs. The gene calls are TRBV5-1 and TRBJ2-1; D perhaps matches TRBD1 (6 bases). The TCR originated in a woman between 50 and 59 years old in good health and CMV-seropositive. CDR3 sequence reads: CASSLTDRTYNEQFF. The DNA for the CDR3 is TGCGCCAGCAGCTTAACCGACAGGACCTACAATGAGCAGTTCTTC.